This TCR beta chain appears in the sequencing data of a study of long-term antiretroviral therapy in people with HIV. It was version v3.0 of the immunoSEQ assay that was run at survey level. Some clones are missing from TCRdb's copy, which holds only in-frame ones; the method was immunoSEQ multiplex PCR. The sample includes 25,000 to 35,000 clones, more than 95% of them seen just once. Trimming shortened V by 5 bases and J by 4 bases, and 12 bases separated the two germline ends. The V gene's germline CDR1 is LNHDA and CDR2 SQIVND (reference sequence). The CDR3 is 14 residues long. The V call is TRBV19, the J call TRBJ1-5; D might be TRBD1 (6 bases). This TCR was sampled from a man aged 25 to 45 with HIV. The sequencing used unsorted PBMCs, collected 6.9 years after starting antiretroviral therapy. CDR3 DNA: TGTGCCAGTAGTCTTCACAGGGCGAATCAGCCCCAGCATTTT. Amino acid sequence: CASSLHRANQPQHF.